This TCR beta chain was recovered during a study of human T cells and chemical hapten exposure. Turning to the study itself: Small pooled library volume differences mainly caused per-sample TCR yield variation.

Study-wide results and limits: Patch test score rose with PT1 expanded TCRs, significant at 8, 16, 32, not 4.

TCRdb used MiXCR to reprocess the RACE reads, holding one entry per CDR3 protein. Of under 450,000 distinct CDR3 sequences listed, more than 5% are singletons. Time point defined: patch test 2, 6 weeks after DPC sensitization. This sample's treatment: therapeutic diphenylcyclopropenone sensitization with weekly scalp DPC. The V gene's germline CDR1 is SGHAT and CDR2 FQNNGV. CDR3 length: 13 residues. The V gene end was trimmed by 5 bases and the J gene end by 8 bases; junction bases not matched to a gene: 8. This clonotype was seen only a few times. Antigen specificity is unknown. This TCR was recovered from a woman aged 18-29 years with alopecia areata. Some clones in this sample may be carry-over from other donors' samples. Material: whole blood, obtained in connection with sensitization to the hapten diphenylcyclopropenone (DPC). The chain joins TRBV11-2 to TRBJ1-1; 7 nucleotides match TRBD1. In DNA, the CDR3 is TGTGCCAGCAGCACGCGACAGGGAACGGAAGCTTTCTTT. Its translation: CASSTRQGTEAFF.